These 19 T cell receptor beta chains were sequenced from one sample in a study of cytomegalovirus exposure and HLA in healthy donors. Amplification used 60 Vbeta primers and 13 Jbeta primers. TCRdb's copy holds only in-frame clones and misses some; the assay was immunoSEQ multiplex PCR. The sample records 150,000 or so clones, roughly 84% being singletons. Input material: PBMCs. The receptors come from a man aged 18 to 29 in good health and CMV-seronegative.

This chain connects TRBV2 to TRBJ1-6, with D unclear. This CDR3 spans 15 amino acids. From germline, CDR1 is SNHLY and CDR2 FYNNEI. Between the trimmed V and J ends, which lost 4 bases and 2 bases, there was a span of 9 bases. Here the CDR3 reads CASSVVRTYNSPLHF. For the CDR3, the DNA is TGTGCCAGCAGTGTGGTGCGGACCTATAATTCACCCCTCCACTTT.

V gene TRBV5-8 combines with J gene TRBJ2-5, with 8 positions matching TRBD1. With 7 bases clipped from V and 5 bases from J, the junction kept 7 bases outside the gene matches. This CDR3 region has 13 residues. Per germline, CDR1 SGHTS and CDR2 YDEGEE. CDR3 residues: CASDRGVLETQYF. The CDR3 DNA reads TGTGCCAGCGACAGGGGTGTTCTTGAGACCCAGTACTTC. Full variable domain (missing parts from reference TRBV5-8 and TRBJ2-5): EAGVTQSPTHLIKTRGQQATLRCSPISGHTSVYWYQQALGLGLQFLLWYDEGEERNRGNFPPRFSGRQFPNYSSELNVNALELEDSALYLCASDRGVLETQYFGPGTRLLVL.

This chain links TRBV5-8 with TRBJ1-2; D is perhaps TRBD1 (6 bases). Trimming pared 5 bases from V and 3 bases from J, leaving 20 bases between. CDR1 is SGHTS, CDR2 YDEGEE, per germline. The CDR3 has 16 residues. The CDR3 sequence: CASSDTGFRRDYGYTF. The CDR3 coding sequence is TGTGCCAGCAGTGACACAGGGTTCCGTCGGGACTATGGCTACACCTTC.

The chain recombines TRBV28 with TRBJ2-7, with D possibly being TRBD2 (6 bases). The CDR3 length is 14 residues. The V end was cut by 6 bases, the J end by 3 bases, with 15 bases between. The germline CDR1 and CDR2 sequences are MDHEN and SYDVKM. The CDR3 region is CASSNGGVGYEQYF. The CDR3 DNA is TGTGCCAGCAGCAACGGAGGGGTCGGCTACGAGCAGTACTTC.

This clone was counted a few times. The chain recombines TRBV2 with TRBJ2-7; 9 nucleotides align to TRBD1. The J segment lost 3 bases and the V segment lost 10 bases, leaving 10 bases of the junction unmatched. The CDR3 consists of 14 residues. Germline V gene sequence: CDR1 SNHLY, CDR2 FYNNEI. In DNA, the CDR3 is TGTGCCACAACCCTTACAGGGGGCTACTACGAGCAGTACTTC. Translation gives CATTLTGGYYEQYF.

This rearrangement joins TRBV11-2 to TRBJ2-7, with D possibly TRBD1 on 5 matching bases. From germline, CDR1 is SGHAT and CDR2 FQNNGV. The CDR3 extends over 17 amino acids. V was shortened by 1 base and J by 0 bases, with 16 bases between the two germline ends. CDR3 in DNA: TGTGCCAGCAGCTTAGCAATTTCACGACAGATCTCCTACGAGCAGTACTTC. Its protein is CASSLAISRQISYEQYF.

V usage is TRBV5-1 and J usage is TRBJ1-5; tentative D call: TRBD1 (6 bases). Trimming removed 0 bases at V and 7 bases at J, with 11 bases between. There are 14 residues in the CDR3. Germline CDR1 is SGHRS and CDR2 is YFSETQ. This chain's CDR3 is CASSLEGVGQPQHF. CDR3 nucleotides: TGCGCCAGCAGCTTGGAGGGGGTCGGGCAGCCCCAGCATTTT.

This chain links TRBV27 with TRBJ1-1; a weak D match, TRBD1 (6 bases). V shed 3 bases and J shed 3 bases, with 17 bases lying between them. Germline values: CDR1 MNHEY, CDR2 SMNVEV (reference sequence). This CDR3 is built from 16 residues. CDR3 in DNA: TGTGCCAGCAGTTTTGGGACAAGGGGCAGTGACACTGAAGCTTTCTTT. Translated: CASSFGTRGSDTEAFF.

The gene calls are TRBV2 and TRBJ1-5, with no clear D. The CDR3 spans 15 residues. Germline-derived CDR1 and CDR2 are SNHLY and FYNNEI. V lost 3 bases to trimming and J lost 0 bases, with 9 bases between them. The CDR3 DNA is TGTGCCAGCAGTGACGATAGAAATAGCAATCAGCCCCAGCATTTT. This sequence encodes CASSDDRNSNQPQHF.

This chain links TRBV9 with TRBJ1-1, with 8 bases fitting TRBD1. From germline, CDR1 is SGDLS and CDR2 YYNGEE. After removal of 1 base from V and 1 base from J, the junction contained 9 bases not matched to a gene. The CDR3 loop spans 17 amino acids. CDR3 protein: CASSVNPDRGRNTEAFF. The DNA for the CDR3 is TGTGCCAGCAGCGTAAACCCAGACAGGGGTCGGAACACTGAAGCTTTCTTT.

V usage is TRBV29-1 and J usage is TRBJ1-2, with TRBD1 matching over 11 bases. CDR1 is SQVTM and CDR2 is ANQGSEA in the germline V gene. The CDR3 contains 14 residues. V lost 5 bases and J lost 7; bases outside the gene matches: 9. CDR3 in DNA: TGCAGCGTTCGGACAGGGGGCTTAAGTGGTGGCTACACCTTC. Translating it yields CSVRTGGLSGGYTF.

This clone has only a few counts. V and J are TRBV4-1 and TRBJ2-7; 9 nucleotides agree with TRBD2. V was clipped by 3 bases and J by 4 bases; unmatched bases: 13. The CDR3 runs 17 residues. Germline-derived CDR1 and CDR2 are MGHRA and YSYEKL. In DNA form, the CDR3 reads TGCGCCAGCAGCCATATTAGGGCTAGCGGGGAGTCTTACGAGCAGTACTTC. Its translation is CASSHIRASGESYEQYF.

The chain couples TRBV4-1 to TRBJ1-2; a possible D gene is TRBD1 (6 bases). The germline gives CDR1 MGHRA, CDR2 YSYEKL. V lost 3 bases and J lost 2, with 16 bases in between. This CDR3 has 16 amino acids. CDR3 in DNA: TGCGCCAGCAGCCACAAACAGGGTCCTACAAACTATGGCTACACCTTC. Its translation: CASSHKQGPTNYGYTF.

The genes are TRBV18 and TRBJ2-3, with 9 nucleotides matching TRBD1. This CDR3 spans 17 amino acids. The V and J ends lost 6 bases and 6 bases, in that order; junction bases with no gene match: 16. The germline gives CDR1 KGHSH, CDR2 LQKENI. This CDR3 reads CASSRGPQGASPDTQYF. The CDR3, as DNA: TGTGCCAGCTCCCGGGGGCCACAGGGGGCTTCCCCTGATACGCAGTATTTT.

The chain joins TRBV7-2 to TRBJ1-4; 7 bases fit TRBD1. Germline V gene lookup returns CDR1 SGHTA and CDR2 FQGNSA. After removal of 5 bases from V and 3 bases from J, the junction contained 6 bases not matched to a gene. This CDR3 comprises 15 residues. This chain's CDR3 is CASSRWTGSNEKLFF. Written as DNA, the CDR3 is TGTGCCAGCAGCCGCTGGACAGGATCTAATGAAAAACTGTTTTTT.

This clone was seen just once. The chain employs TRBV6-5 and TRBJ1-3; D is undetermined. V was cut by 0 bases and J by 8 bases, with 8 bases left in between. This CDR3 is built from 13 residues. The V gene's germline CDR1 is MNHEY and CDR2 SVGAGI. DNA for the CDR3: TGTGCCAGCAGTTACTCACAAATGGACACCATATATTTT. Translation: CASSYSQMDTIYF.

V is TRBV29-1 and J is TRBJ1-2; perhaps TRBD1 as D (6 bases). CDR3 length: 12 amino acids. The V end lost 2 bases, the J end lost 8 bases, and 12 bases lay between the germline ends. CDR1 and CDR2 (germline): SQVTM, ANQGSEA. The CDR3 DNA is TGCAGCGTTGAATCGCAGGGGTTCGGCTACACCTTC. Translation gives CSVESQGFGYTF. Filled out from reference TRBV29-1 and TRBJ1-2, the complete variable domain reads SAVISQKPSRDICQRGTSLTIQCQVDSQVTMMFWYRQQPGQSLTLIATANQGSEATYESGFVIDKFPISRPNLTFSTLTVSNMSPEDSSIYLCSVESQGFGYTFGSGTRLTVV.

The chain employs TRBV6-5 and TRBJ1-1; no clear D gene. Trimming shortened V by 2 bases and J by 4 bases, and 8 bases separated the two germline ends. This CDR3 has 13 amino acids. Germline V gives CDR1 MNHEY, CDR2 SVGAGI. CDR3 nucleotides: TGTGCCAGCAGTTACGAGAGGGTCACTGAAGCTTTCTTT. Protein product: CASSYERVTEAFF.

The V call is TRBV2, the J call TRBJ2-2; TRBD1 agrees at 7 bases. V lost 5 bases, J lost 5 bases, and 2 bases stayed unmatched. Germline V gives CDR1 SNHLY, CDR2 FYNNEI. This CDR3 region has 13 residues. CDR3 sequence (DNA): TGTGCCAGCAGTCCGACAGGGACCGGGGAGCTGTTTTTT. Protein: CASSPTGTGELFF.